The T cell receptor beta chain under discussion was sequenced for a study of Ad26.COV2.S vaccination and SARS-CoV-2 variants. Study-wide results and caveats: Post-vaccination spike-specific CD8+ and CD4+ T cell responses reportedly had substantial breadth. Measurement of non-spike TCR breadth gave similar results in vaccine and placebo recipients.

Germline-derived CDR1 and CDR2 are SGDLS and YYNGEE. Trimming removed 0 bases from V and 6 bases from J, with 10 bases in between. This CDR3 is 14 amino acids long. Worth noting for this clone: The target antigen is unknown.

Treatment meaning: around 19 received Ad26.COV2.S at low or high dose, single or two shots; five or six received placebo; per-sample allocation not given. Samples were taken on day 63 after the first vaccine or placebo injection. Clones were sequenced by immunoSEQ multiplex PCR, and TCRdb holds only the in-frame ones, with some missing. Among about 350,000 clones listed, around 83% were seen once. The chain couples TRBV9 to TRBJ2-1; D perhaps matches TRBD2 (5 bases). The specimen was peripheral blood, collected in a trial of Ad26.COV2.S vaccine versus placebo. The receptor was derived from a person aged 18-65 years who received the Ad26.COV2.S COVID-19 vaccine or a placebo. The chain's CDR3 is CASSVAGESNEQFF. CDR3 nucleotide sequence: TGTGCCAGCAGCGTAGCTGGGGAGAGCAATGAGCAGTTCTTC.